This T cell receptor (beta chain) comes out of a study of T cell responses to AZD1222 COVID-19 vaccine (dated by TCRdb to 2020 to 2023). In the study overall: AZD1222 recipients whose second dose came at about 4 weeks and those whose second dose came at about 12 weeks were combined into one group, since spike-specific TCR depth and breadth did not differ between the two schedules. TCR sequencing was performed for about 240 trial participants, of whom 207 were given two doses of AZD1222 and approximately 25 were given two doses of MenACWY control vaccine. Trial participants were enrolled by age into subgroups of 18-55, 56-69 and 70-plus years, and 148, 28 and 57 TCR-sequenced participants, respectively, were included in these subgroups.

The CDR3 regions of human TCRbeta chains were analyzed by immunosequencing. The study's own analysis went as follows. TCRs in the repertoires were matched against a reference library of SARS-CoV-2-specific TCRs that had been generated with the MIRA antigen-specificity platform. Breadth meant the fraction of unique TCRs that were SARS-CoV-2-associated, whereas depth meant the fraction of total T cells that were SARS-CoV-2-associated. Using the MIRA data, each spike-specific TCR was mapped to the spike region that the TCR reacts to and placed in a CD4 or CD8 class. Log10-transformed breadth and depth values were compared by one-way ANOVA with Sidak's multiple comparisons tests. Drawn from immuneACCESS, this table holds only the in-frame rearrangements with V and J called that TCRdb kept. Clones are partly lost; checked studies trace under half to an unresolved V gene and leave the rest unexplained. Clonal size and the V and J genes are those of that table, whereas D and trimming came from the DNA. This sample is represented by under 200,000 clones; just over 90% of them were singletons. The top ten clonotypes cover around 4.3% of the sample.

Points the paper makes about the study in general: CD4 TCRs associated with the vaccine covered the entire spike protein, and the dominant responses were in regions 160-218 and 743-854. Participants were mostly white British, with more females than males. The authors suggested clonal diversity may have been underestimated. Conclusions about previously exposed vaccinees are limited, since just a handful of AZD1222 recipients were seropositive for SARS-CoV-2 at baseline. Because no samples from the day 14 peak response were available, repertoires could be characterized only after the peak T cell response. In the small 56-69-year group, the increase in depth fell short of significance, most likely because of low power. A significant rise in spike-specific TCR breadth and depth was observed after two AZD1222 doses relative to day 0 and relative to MenACWY recipients. Epitopes outside the regions mutated in the B.1.351 and B.1.1.7 variants were reportedly recognized by nearly half of the unique spike-specific TCRs.

The time point label, read with the paper, signifies: baseline before first vaccination. Samples from vaccinated people were obtained from the UK trials COV001 and COV002, which included a single-blind randomized controlled phase 2/3 trial of AZD1222 (ChAdOx1 nCoV-19) in healthy adults. Trial participant PBMC samples were collected at day 0 and day 28 after the second dose for TCRbeta chain sequencing. As to this clone: It lacks a known antigen. No base-level quality is on record; no much larger clone is a single base apart.

The CDR3 numbers 13 residues from cysteine through phenylalanine. This entry keeps only the CDR3 DNA: 39 bases, framed from base 1. V is pared back by 4 bases and J by 4 bases, with 13 bases lying between the germline termini. CDR1 and CDR2 are read off the germline V gene as SQVTM and ANQGSEA. The specimen was peripheral blood, collected on day 0 of AZD1222 vaccination. This receptor chain uses TRBV29-1 and TRBJ1-2; TRBD1 could be the D gene, as 5 bases match. The clonotype was recovered from an adult in good health. The CDR3 protein: CSVAGVRGYGYTF. DNA sequence: TGCAGCGTTGCCGGGGTTAGGGGCTATGGCTACACCTTC.